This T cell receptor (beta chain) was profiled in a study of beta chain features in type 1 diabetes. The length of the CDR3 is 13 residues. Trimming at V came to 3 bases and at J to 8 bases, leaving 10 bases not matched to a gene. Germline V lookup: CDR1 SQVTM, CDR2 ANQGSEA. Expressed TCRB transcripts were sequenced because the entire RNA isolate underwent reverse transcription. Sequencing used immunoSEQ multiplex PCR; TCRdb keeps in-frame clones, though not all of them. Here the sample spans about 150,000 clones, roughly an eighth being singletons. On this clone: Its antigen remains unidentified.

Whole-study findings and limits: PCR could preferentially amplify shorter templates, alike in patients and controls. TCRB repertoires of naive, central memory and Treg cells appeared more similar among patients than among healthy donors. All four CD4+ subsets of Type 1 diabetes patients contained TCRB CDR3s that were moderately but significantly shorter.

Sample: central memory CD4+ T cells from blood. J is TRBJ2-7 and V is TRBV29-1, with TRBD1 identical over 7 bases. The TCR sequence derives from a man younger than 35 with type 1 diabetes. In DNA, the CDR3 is TGCAGCGTTGAGGAGCAACAGGGGAACAAGCAGTACTTC. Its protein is CSVEEQQGNKQYF.